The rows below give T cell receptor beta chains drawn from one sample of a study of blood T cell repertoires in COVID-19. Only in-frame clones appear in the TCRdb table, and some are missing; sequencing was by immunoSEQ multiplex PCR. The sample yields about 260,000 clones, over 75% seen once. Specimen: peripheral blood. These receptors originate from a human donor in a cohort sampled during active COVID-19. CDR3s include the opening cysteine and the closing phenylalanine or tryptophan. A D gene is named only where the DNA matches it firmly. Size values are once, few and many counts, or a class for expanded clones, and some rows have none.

cdr3_nt: TGTGCCAGCAGCCCCCTCGGGAGGGAAACCGGGGAGCTGTTTTTT; cdr3_aa: CASSPLGRETGELFF; clone_size: few; d_call: TRBD2; cdr3_length: 15; v_call: TRBV7-2; j_call: TRBJ2-2
cdr3_nt: TGTGCCAGCAGCTTGCCTCTAGCGGGAGAATTAACAGATACGCAGTATTTT; cdr3_aa: CASSLPLAGELTDTQYF; clone_size: .; d_call: TRBD2; cdr3_length: 17; v_call: TRBV7-2; j_call: TRBJ2-3
cdr3_nt: TGTGCCAGCAGCTCTAGCGTAAGTTCCTACAATGAGCAGTTCTTC; cdr3_aa: CASSSSVSSYNEQFF; clone_size: .; d_call: .; cdr3_length: 15; v_call: TRBV11-3; j_call: TRBJ2-1
cdr3_nt: TGTGCCAGCTCAGGCACAGCCTCTAATCGCTACACCTTC; cdr3_aa: CASSGTASNRYTF; clone_size: .; d_call: .; cdr3_length: 13; v_call: TRBV18; j_call: TRBJ1-2
cdr3_nt: TGTGCCAGCTCACCACCGACGGGGGATGAGCAGTTCTTC; cdr3_aa: CASSPPTGDEQFF; clone_size: once; d_call: .; cdr3_length: 13; v_call: TRBV18; j_call: TRBJ2-1
cdr3_nt: TGTGCCAGTAGTATAGCCGCGACAGGGAGAGGCTACACCTTC; cdr3_aa: CASSIAATGRGYTF; clone_size: .; d_call: TRBD1; cdr3_length: 14; v_call: TRBV19; j_call: TRBJ1-2
cdr3_nt: TGCGCCAGCAGCTCCGGTTTATCCGGGACAGGGGTGCAGAATGAAAAACTGTTTTTT; cdr3_aa: CASSSGLSGTGVQNEKLFF; clone_size: once; d_call: TRBD1; cdr3_length: 19; v_call: TRBV5-1; j_call: TRBJ1-4
cdr3_nt: TGTGCCAGCAGACCGTCGACTTCCCATGAGCAGTTCTTC; cdr3_aa: CASRPSTSHEQFF; clone_size: once; d_call: .; cdr3_length: 13; v_call: TRBV6-5; j_call: TRBJ2-1
cdr3_nt: TGTGCCAGCTCACCTCCTCTTAGCGGGAGCTACGAGCAGTACTTC; cdr3_aa: CASSPPLSGSYEQYF; clone_size: .; d_call: TRBD2; cdr3_length: 15; v_call: TRBV18; j_call: TRBJ2-7
cdr3_nt: TGCGCCAGCAGCTTGGGTACAGGGCCAGGCACTGAAGCTTTCTTT; cdr3_aa: CASSLGTGPGTEAFF; clone_size: .; d_call: .; cdr3_length: 15; v_call: TRBV5-1; j_call: TRBJ1-1
cdr3_nt: TGTGCCACTCGCAGGGGATGGGGCACTGAAGCTTTCTTT; cdr3_aa: CATRRGWGTEAFF; clone_size: .; d_call: .; cdr3_length: 13; v_call: TRBV2; j_call: TRBJ1-1
cdr3_nt: TGTGCCAGCAGTTTTGGGACAGGGGTTTTGAACACTGAAGCTTTCTTT; cdr3_aa: CASSFGTGVLNTEAFF; clone_size: .; d_call: TRBD1; cdr3_length: 16; v_call: TRBV27; j_call: TRBJ1-1
cdr3_nt: TGTGCCAGCAGCGACAAGGCGGGGGGAGAGGAAAAACTGTTTTTT; cdr3_aa: CASSDKAGGEEKLFF; clone_size: .; d_call: .; cdr3_length: 15; v_call: TRBV5-4; j_call: TRBJ1-4
cdr3_nt: TGTGCCAGCAGCCCTACTAGCGGACCGTACAATGAGCAGTTCTTC; cdr3_aa: CASSPTSGPYNEQFF; clone_size: .; d_call: TRBD2; cdr3_length: 15; v_call: TRBV6-2/TRBV6-3; j_call: TRBJ2-1
cdr3_nt: TGTGCCAGCAGTTACTATCCGCCCCCGGGTTCGCGCTACACCTTC; cdr3_aa: CASSYYPPPGSRYTF; clone_size: few; d_call: .; cdr3_length: 15; v_call: TRBV6-5; j_call: TRBJ1-2
cdr3_nt: TGTGCCAGCAGCTCTAATACAGGGTTGGGAACAGATACGCAGTATTTT; cdr3_aa: CASSSNTGLGTDTQYF; clone_size: .; d_call: .; cdr3_length: 16; v_call: TRBV9; j_call: TRBJ2-3
cdr3_nt: TGTGCCAGCAGCTCGGGACTAGCGGGAGGGCATGGTGAGCAGTTCTTC; cdr3_aa: CASSSGLAGGHGEQFF; clone_size: .; d_call: TRBD2; cdr3_length: 16; v_call: TRBV11-3; j_call: TRBJ2-1
cdr3_nt: TGTGCCAGCAGCCCTTCTAGCGGGGTTAACAATGAGCAGTTCTTC; cdr3_aa: CASSPSSGVNNEQFF; clone_size: .; d_call: TRBD2; cdr3_length: 15; v_call: TRBV11-3; j_call: TRBJ2-1
cdr3_nt: TGTGCCAGCAGTCCCGGGACTAGCGGGAGGACGGGTCGGGAGACCCAGTACTTC; cdr3_aa: CASSPGTSGRTGRETQYF; clone_size: .; d_call: TRBD2; cdr3_length: 18; v_call: TRBV27; j_call: TRBJ2-5
cdr3_nt: TGTGCCAGCAGCGTAACCGGGACAGGGAGGGAAAAACTGTTTTTT; cdr3_aa: CASSVTGTGREKLFF; clone_size: .; d_call: TRBD1; cdr3_length: 15; v_call: TRBV9; j_call: TRBJ1-4
cdr3_nt: TGTGCCAGCAGCTTAGAGGTTGGTAGCTCCTACGAGCAGTACTTC; cdr3_aa: CASSLEVGSSYEQYF; clone_size: .; d_call: .; cdr3_length: 15; v_call: TRBV11-2; j_call: TRBJ2-7
cdr3_nt: TGTGCCAGCAGCCCGGGACAGGTGAACACTGAAGCTTTCTTT; cdr3_aa: CASSPGQVNTEAFF; clone_size: .; d_call: TRBD1; cdr3_length: 14; v_call: TRBV4-2; j_call: TRBJ1-1
cdr3_nt: TGTGCCAGCAGGGAGTACGAAAAACTGTTTTTT; cdr3_aa: CASREYEKLFF; clone_size: few; d_call: .; cdr3_length: 11; v_call: TRBV25-1; j_call: TRBJ1-4
cdr3_nt: TGTGCCAGCAGCCTTCAGACAGGTGGCAGCTATGGCTACACCTTC; cdr3_aa: CASSLQTGGSYGYTF; clone_size: .; d_call: .; cdr3_length: 15; v_call: TRBV6-6; j_call: TRBJ1-2
cdr3_nt: TGTGCCAGCCATCTAGCACGGGAGGGGCGAAATACGCAGTATTTT; cdr3_aa: CASHLAREGRNTQYF; clone_size: .; d_call: TRBD2; cdr3_length: 15; v_call: TRBV2; j_call: TRBJ2-3
cdr3_nt: TGTGCCAGCAGTGGAAGCGCGGGGCTAGCGGGAGCCTCCTACGAGCAGTACTTC; cdr3_aa: CASSGSAGLAGASYEQYF; clone_size: once; d_call: TRBD2; cdr3_length: 18; v_call: TRBV2; j_call: TRBJ2-7
cdr3_nt: TGCGCCAGCAGCTCCCCGGGTAGCGGGAGCGCAGATACGCAGTATTTT; cdr3_aa: CASSSPGSGSADTQYF; clone_size: .; d_call: TRBD2; cdr3_length: 16; v_call: TRBV5-1; j_call: TRBJ2-3
cdr3_nt: TGTGCCAGCAGTAAACCCGGGACAGGGGCGGAAAAACTGTTTTTT; cdr3_aa: CASSKPGTGAEKLFF; clone_size: .; d_call: TRBD1; cdr3_length: 15; v_call: TRBV6-6; j_call: TRBJ1-4
cdr3_nt: TGTGCCAGCAGTTTCGCGGGAGCGGCCGGGGAGCTGTTTTTT; cdr3_aa: CASSFAGAAGELFF; clone_size: .; d_call: TRBD2; cdr3_length: 14; v_call: TRBV28; j_call: TRBJ2-2
cdr3_nt: TGCGCCAGCACCCTTCACCCGGACAGCTCCTACGAGCAGTACTTC; cdr3_aa: CASTLHPDSSYEQYF; clone_size: .; d_call: .; cdr3_length: 15; v_call: TRBV5-1; j_call: TRBJ2-7
cdr3_nt: TGTGCCAGCAGTTCTACTAGCGAGGGAGGGCCCACAGATACGCAGTATTTT; cdr3_aa: CASSSTSEGGPTDTQYF; clone_size: .; d_call: TRBD2; cdr3_length: 17; v_call: TRBV5-4; j_call: TRBJ2-3
cdr3_nt: TGTGCCAGCAGCCAGCAACAGGGATCCGGAAACACCATATATTTT; cdr3_aa: CASSQQQGSGNTIYF; clone_size: few; d_call: .; cdr3_length: 15; v_call: TRBV14; j_call: TRBJ1-3
cdr3_nt: TGTGCCAGTAGTATGGGGAGTACCGGGGAGCTGTTTTTT; cdr3_aa: CASSMGSTGELFF; clone_size: .; d_call: .; cdr3_length: 13; v_call: TRBV19; j_call: TRBJ2-2
cdr3_nt: TGTGCCAGCAGCTCGGAGCGGGAGAGTGGTCGAGAGACCCAGTACTTC; cdr3_aa: CASSSERESGRETQYF; clone_size: .; d_call: TRBD2; cdr3_length: 16; v_call: TRBV7-9; j_call: TRBJ2-5
cdr3_nt: TGTGCCGAGGGGGCTGGAAACACCATATATTTT; cdr3_aa: CAEGAGNTIYF; clone_size: .; d_call: .; cdr3_length: 11; v_call: TRBV28; j_call: TRBJ1-3
cdr3_nt: TGTGCCAGCAGCACAAGCTCCTACAATGAGCAGTTCTTC; cdr3_aa: CASSTSSYNEQFF; clone_size: few; d_call: .; cdr3_length: 13; v_call: TRBV11-2; j_call: TRBJ2-1
cdr3_nt: TGTGCCAGCAGCTCGGGGAGCGGGAGCTACGAGCAGTACTTC; cdr3_aa: CASSSGSGSYEQYF; clone_size: few; d_call: TRBD2; cdr3_length: 14; v_call: TRBV7-9; j_call: TRBJ2-7
cdr3_nt: TGTGCCAGTAATCCGGCGGGGTCTCGCACAGATACGCAGTATTTT; cdr3_aa: CASNPAGSRTDTQYF; clone_size: .; d_call: .; cdr3_length: 15; v_call: TRBV19; j_call: TRBJ2-3
cdr3_nt: TGCGCCAGCAGCTTGTACGGAGGGGATAGCACAGATACGCAGTATTTT; cdr3_aa: CASSLYGGDSTDTQYF; clone_size: .; d_call: .; cdr3_length: 16; v_call: TRBV5-1; j_call: TRBJ2-3
cdr3_nt: TGTGCCAGTTCTCAAGGACTAGCGGGAGTGGCAGATACGCAGTATTTT; cdr3_aa: CASSQGLAGVADTQYF; clone_size: .; d_call: TRBD2; cdr3_length: 16; v_call: TRBV19; j_call: TRBJ2-3
cdr3_nt: TGTGCCAGCAGCTTAGGACTTGTCAATGAGCAGTTCTTC; cdr3_aa: CASSLGLVNEQFF; clone_size: .; d_call: .; cdr3_length: 13; v_call: TRBV7-8; j_call: TRBJ2-1
cdr3_nt: TGTGCCAGCAGTCCATGGGTAGCGGGGGGTCAAGAGACCCAGTACTTC; cdr3_aa: CASSPWVAGGQETQYF; clone_size: .; d_call: TRBD2; cdr3_length: 16; v_call: TRBV7-9; j_call: TRBJ2-5
cdr3_nt: TGTGCCAGCGGTTCCGGGACAGGGGCAGGTGGCTACACCTTC; cdr3_aa: CASGSGTGAGGYTF; clone_size: .; d_call: TRBD1; cdr3_length: 14; v_call: TRBV27; j_call: TRBJ1-2
cdr3_nt: TGTGCCAGCAGGAAGACTGAAGCCAAAAACATTCAGTACTTC; cdr3_aa: CASRKTEAKNIQYF; clone_size: once; d_call: .; cdr3_length: 14; v_call: TRBV2; j_call: TRBJ2-4
cdr3_nt: TGTGCCAGCCGAACGACCAGAGGGAGAAATGGCTACACCTTC; cdr3_aa: CASRTTRGRNGYTF; clone_size: few; d_call: .; cdr3_length: 14; v_call: TRBV27; j_call: TRBJ1-2